This section outlines one TCR beta chain sequence together with its context. Its antigen is unknown. The input lacks base qualities; no much larger clone sits a single base away. These data originate in a study of blood T cell repertoires in COVID-19 (dated by TCRdb to 2019 to 2021). Study-level background: Collaborator samples came from the United States, Italy and Spain and covered acute and convalescent phases of COVID-19. The material from the prospective study consisted of cDNA or gDNA derived from T cells, B-cell-depleted T cells, or PBMCs. The dataset comprised deeply sampled blood TCRbeta repertoires from subjects exposed to, actively infected with, or recovered from COVID-19. The repertoires were released in a freely available public database meant as a resource for research on the immune response to SARS-CoV-2. The samples were drawn from the first 160 participants of the ongoing ImmuneRACE study and from about 1,200 subjects provided by 6 global collaborators. Sample metadata almost always included a de-identified subject ID, COVID-19 status, age in years and sex. HLA class I and class II types, where available, came from metadata supplied by the sample provider rather than from assay-based typing.

General conclusions and limits of the study: The amount of clinical and demographic metadata varied by source and participant and was provided uncurated.

Clipping removes 6 bases from V and 8 bases from J, with 5 as the unmatched junction base count. Including the terminal cysteine and phenylalanine, the CDR3 comprises 13 residues. The entry retains the CDR3 DNA only, 39 bases that are in frame from base 1. The germline V gene specifies MDHEN as CDR1 and SYDVKM as CDR2. The collaborating institutions used their own protocols to collect whole blood in K2EDTA tubes. For TCRbeta analysis, collaborators shipped samples as frozen whole blood, isolated PBMCs, or DNA extracted from either of those sample types. The immunoSEQ Assay, a bias-controlled multiplex PCR, was used to amplify TCRbeta CDR3 regions from genomic DNA. The paper's data handling went like this. Nucleated cell counts per sample were estimated from amplification of reference gene primers within the assay. Sequence reads were collapsed and filtered to measure the absolute abundance of every unique TCRbeta CDR3 rearrangement. For each sample, productive Simpson clonality was calculated by taking the square root of Simpson's diversity index across productive rearrangements. TCRdb retrieved this table from immuneACCESS and kept in-frame rearrangements only. Not all clones are present; in checked studies, unresolved V genes account for under half, and no reason is known for the remainder. The D gene and trimming were derived from the DNA, and the V and J assignments and clone size from that table. For this sample the table gives 99,000 or so clones, of which approximately 80% were detected only once. Approximately 15% of the sample goes to the ten largest clones.

Sequencing was carried out using peripheral blood. The V and J genes are TRBV28 and TRBJ2-3, with 10 middle bases fitting TRBD1. This clonotype was sampled from an elderly woman with acute or convalescent COVID-19. The nucleotides read TGTGCCAGCAGAGGGACAGGGGTCGCTACGCAGTATTTT. It specifies CASRGTGVATQYF.